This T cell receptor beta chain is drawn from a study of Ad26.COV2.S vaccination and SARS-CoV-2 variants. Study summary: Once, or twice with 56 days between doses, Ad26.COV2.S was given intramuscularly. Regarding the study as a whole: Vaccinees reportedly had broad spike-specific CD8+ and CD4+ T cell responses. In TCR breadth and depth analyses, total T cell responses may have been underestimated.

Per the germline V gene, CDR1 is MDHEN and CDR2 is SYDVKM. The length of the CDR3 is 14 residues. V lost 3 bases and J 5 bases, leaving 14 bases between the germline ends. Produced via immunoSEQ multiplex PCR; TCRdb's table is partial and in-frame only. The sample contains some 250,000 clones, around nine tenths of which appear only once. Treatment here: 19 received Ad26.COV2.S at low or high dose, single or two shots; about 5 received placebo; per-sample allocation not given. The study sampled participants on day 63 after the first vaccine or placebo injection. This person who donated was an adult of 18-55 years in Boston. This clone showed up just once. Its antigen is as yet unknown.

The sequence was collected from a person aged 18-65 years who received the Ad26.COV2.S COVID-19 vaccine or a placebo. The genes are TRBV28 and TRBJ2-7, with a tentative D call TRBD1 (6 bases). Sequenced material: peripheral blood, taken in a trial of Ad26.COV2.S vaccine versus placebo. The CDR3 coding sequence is TGTGCCAGCAGTTTTGCAGGGGCCCTGGACGAGCAGTACTTC. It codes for CASSFAGALDEQYF.